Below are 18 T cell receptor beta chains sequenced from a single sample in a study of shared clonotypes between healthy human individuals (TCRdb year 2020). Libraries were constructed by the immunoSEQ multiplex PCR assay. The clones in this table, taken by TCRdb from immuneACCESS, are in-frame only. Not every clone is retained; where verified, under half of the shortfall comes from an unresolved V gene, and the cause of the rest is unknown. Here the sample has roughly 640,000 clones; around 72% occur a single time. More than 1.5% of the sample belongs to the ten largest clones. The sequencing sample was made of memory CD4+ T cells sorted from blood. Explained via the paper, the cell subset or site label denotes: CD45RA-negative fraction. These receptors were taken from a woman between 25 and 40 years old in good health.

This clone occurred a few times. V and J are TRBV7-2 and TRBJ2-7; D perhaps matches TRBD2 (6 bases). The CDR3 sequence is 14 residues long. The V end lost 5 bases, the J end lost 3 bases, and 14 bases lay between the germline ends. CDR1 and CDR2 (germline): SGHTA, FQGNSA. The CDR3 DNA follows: TGTGCCAGCAGCGTGGACTGGGGGGACTACGAGCAGTACTTC. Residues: CASSVDWGDYEQYF.

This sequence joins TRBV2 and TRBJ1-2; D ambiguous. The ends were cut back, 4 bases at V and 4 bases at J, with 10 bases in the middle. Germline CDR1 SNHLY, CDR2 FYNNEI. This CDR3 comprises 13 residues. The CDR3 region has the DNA TGTGCCAGCAGTGTCGAGCTACGCTATGGCTACACCTTC. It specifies CASSVELRYGYTF.

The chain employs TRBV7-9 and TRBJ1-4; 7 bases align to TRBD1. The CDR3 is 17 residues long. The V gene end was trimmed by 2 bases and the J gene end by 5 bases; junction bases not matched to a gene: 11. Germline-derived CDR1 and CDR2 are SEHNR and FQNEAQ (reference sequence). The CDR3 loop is CASSLYSSRGLNEKLFF. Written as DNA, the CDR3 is TGTGCCAGCAGCTTATATTCCTCTAGGGGGCTCAATGAAAAACTGTTTTTT.

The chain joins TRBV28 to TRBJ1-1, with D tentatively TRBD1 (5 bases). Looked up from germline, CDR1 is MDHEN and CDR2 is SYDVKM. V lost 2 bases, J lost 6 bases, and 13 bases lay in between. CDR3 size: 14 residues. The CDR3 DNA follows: TGTGCCAGCAGTTTACTTTGGGGGGAAGCTGAAGCTTTCTTT. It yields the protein CASSLLWGEAEAFF.

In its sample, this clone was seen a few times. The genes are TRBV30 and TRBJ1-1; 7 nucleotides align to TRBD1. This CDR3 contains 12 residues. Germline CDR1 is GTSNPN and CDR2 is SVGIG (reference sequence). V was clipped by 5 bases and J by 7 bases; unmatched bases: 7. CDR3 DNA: TGTGCCTGGGACACAGGGGCGGGTGAAGCTTTCTTT. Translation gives CAWDTGAGEAFF.

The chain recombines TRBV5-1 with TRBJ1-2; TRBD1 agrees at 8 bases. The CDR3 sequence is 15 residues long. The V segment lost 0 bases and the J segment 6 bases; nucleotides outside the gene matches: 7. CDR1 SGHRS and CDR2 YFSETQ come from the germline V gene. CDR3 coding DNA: TGCGCCAGCAGCTTGGCCCCCGCAGGGGGCGATGGCTACACCTTC. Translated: CASSLAPAGGDGYTF.

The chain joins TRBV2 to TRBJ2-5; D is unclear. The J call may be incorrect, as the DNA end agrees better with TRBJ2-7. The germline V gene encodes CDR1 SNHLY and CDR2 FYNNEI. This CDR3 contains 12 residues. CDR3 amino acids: CASSATAYEQYF. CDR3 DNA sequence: TGTGCCAGCAGCGCGACGGCCTACGAGCAGTACTTC.

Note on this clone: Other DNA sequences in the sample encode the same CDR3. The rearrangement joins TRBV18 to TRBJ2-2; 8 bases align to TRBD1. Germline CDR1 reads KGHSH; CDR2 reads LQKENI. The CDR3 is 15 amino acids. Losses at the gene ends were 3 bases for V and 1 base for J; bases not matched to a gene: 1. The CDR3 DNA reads TGTGCCAGCTCACCTGGGACAGGGAACACCGGGGAGCTGTTTTTT. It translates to CASSPGTGNTGELFF.

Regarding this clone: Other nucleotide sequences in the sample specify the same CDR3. CDR3 in amino acids: CASSDGPYEQYF. The CDR3 DNA follows: TGTGCCAGCAGCGACGGCCCCTACGAGCAGTACTTC. This chain connects TRBV28 to TRBJ2-7; D unclear. V lost 6 bases and J lost 2, with 8 bases in between. Germline CDR1 reads MDHEN; CDR2 reads SYDVKM. The CDR3 sequence is 12 residues long.

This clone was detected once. CDR3 sequence (DNA): TGTGCCAGCAGAGGGCAGCCGACCCAGGGCGCCGGGGAGCTGTTTTTT. It encodes CASRGQPTQGAGELFF. This sequence joins TRBV6-6 and TRBJ2-2; TRBD1 might be the D (5 bases). Per germline, CDR1 MNHNY and CDR2 SVGAGI (reference sequence). The CDR3 contains 16 residues. The ends were cut back, 6 bases at V and 6 bases at J, with 20 bases in the middle.

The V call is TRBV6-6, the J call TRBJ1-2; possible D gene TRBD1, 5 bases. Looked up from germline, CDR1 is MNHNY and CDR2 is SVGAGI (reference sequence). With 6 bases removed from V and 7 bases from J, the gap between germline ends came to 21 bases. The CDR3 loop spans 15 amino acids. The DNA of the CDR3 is TGTGCCAGCAGACTCGCTTCCGGGACGCGTTCTGGCTACACCTTC. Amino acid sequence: CASRLASGTRSGYTF.

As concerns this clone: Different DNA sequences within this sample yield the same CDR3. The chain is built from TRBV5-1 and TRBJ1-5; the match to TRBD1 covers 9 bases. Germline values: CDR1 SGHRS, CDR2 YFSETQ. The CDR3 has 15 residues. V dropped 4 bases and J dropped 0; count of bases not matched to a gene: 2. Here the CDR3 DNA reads TGCGCCAGCAGCCCGACAGGGGGTAGCAATCAGCCCCAGCATTTT. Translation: CASSPTGGSNQPQHF.

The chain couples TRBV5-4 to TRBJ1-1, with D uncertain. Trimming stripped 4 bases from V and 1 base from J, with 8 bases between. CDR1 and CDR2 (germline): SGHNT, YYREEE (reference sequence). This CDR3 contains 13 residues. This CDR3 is CASSQVSNTEAFF. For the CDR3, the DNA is TGTGCCAGCAGCCAAGTATCGAACACTGAAGCTTTCTTT.

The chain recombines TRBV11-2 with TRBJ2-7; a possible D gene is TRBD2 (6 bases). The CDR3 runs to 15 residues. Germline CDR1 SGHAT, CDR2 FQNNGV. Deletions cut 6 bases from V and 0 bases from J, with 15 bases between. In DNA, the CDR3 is TGTGCCAGCAGTCAGGCCCGGGGGAGCTCCTACGAGCAGTACTTC. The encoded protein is CASSQARGSSYEQYF.

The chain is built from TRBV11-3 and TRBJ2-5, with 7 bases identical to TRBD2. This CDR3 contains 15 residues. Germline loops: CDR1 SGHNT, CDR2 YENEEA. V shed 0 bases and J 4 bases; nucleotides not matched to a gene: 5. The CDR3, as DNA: TGTGCCAGCAGCTTAGATCCGGGCGGGAGAGAGACCCAGTACTTC. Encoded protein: CASSLDPGGRETQYF.

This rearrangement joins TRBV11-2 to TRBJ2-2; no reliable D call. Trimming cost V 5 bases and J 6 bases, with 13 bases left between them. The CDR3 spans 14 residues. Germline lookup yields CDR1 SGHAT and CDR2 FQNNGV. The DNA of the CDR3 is TGTGCCAGCAGCCCAACCCTCTTGTCCGGGGAGCTGTTTTTT. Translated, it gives CASSPTLLSGELFF.

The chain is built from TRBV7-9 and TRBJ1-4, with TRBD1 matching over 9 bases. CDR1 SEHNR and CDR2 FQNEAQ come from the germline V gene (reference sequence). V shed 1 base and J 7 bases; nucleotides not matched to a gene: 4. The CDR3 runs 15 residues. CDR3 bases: TGTGCCAGCAGCTTAGGGGACAGGGACATTGAAAAACTGTTTTTT. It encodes CASSLGDRDIEKLFF.

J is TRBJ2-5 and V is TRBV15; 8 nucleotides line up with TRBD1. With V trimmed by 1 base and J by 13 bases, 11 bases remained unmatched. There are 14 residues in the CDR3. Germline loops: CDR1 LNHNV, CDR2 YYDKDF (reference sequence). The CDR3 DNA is TGTGCCACCAGCAGAGCGGACAGGGTGGACCGGTTGTACTTC. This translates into CATSRADRVDRLYF.